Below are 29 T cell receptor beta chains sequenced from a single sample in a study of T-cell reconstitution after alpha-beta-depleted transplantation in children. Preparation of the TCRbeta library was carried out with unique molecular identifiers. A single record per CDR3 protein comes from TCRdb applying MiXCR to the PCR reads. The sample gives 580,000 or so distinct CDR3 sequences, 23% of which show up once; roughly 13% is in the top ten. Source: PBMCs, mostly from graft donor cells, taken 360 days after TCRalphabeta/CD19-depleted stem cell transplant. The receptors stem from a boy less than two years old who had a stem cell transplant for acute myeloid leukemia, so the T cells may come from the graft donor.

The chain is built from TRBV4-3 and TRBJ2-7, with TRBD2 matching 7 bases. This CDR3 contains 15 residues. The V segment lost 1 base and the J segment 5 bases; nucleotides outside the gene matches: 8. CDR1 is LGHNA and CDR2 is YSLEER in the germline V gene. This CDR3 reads CASSQGPAGLHEQYF. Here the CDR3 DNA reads TGCGCCAGCAGCCAAGGTCCAGCGGGGTTGCACGAGCAGTACTTC.

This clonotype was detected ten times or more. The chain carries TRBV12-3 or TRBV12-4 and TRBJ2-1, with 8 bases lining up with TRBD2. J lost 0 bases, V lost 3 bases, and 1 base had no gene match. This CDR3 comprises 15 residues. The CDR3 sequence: CASSFGGASYNEQFF. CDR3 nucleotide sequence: TGTGCCAGCAGTTTCGGGGGGGCCTCCTACAATGAGCAGTTCTTC.

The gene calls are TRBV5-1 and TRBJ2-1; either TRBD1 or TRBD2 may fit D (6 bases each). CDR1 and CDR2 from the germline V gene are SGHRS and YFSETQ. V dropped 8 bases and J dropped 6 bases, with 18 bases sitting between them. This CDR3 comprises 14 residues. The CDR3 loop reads CASTLWGAGNEQFF. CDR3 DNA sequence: TGCGCCAGTACCCTATGGGGGGCCGGCAATGAGCAGTTCTTC.

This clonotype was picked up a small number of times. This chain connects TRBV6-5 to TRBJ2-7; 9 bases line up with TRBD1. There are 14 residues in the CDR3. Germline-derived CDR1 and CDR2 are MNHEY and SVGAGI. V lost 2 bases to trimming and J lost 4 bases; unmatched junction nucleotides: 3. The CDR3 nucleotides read TGTGCCAGCAGTTACCGCGACAGGGGGTACGAGCAGTACTTC. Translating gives CASSYRDRGYEQYF.

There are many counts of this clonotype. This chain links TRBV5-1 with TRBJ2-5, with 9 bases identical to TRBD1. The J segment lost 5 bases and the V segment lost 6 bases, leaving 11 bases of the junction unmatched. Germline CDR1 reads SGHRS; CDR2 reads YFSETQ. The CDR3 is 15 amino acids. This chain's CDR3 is CASKVLRDRVETQYF. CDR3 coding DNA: TGCGCCAGCAAAGTTCTTCGGGACAGGGTCGAGACCCAGTACTTC.

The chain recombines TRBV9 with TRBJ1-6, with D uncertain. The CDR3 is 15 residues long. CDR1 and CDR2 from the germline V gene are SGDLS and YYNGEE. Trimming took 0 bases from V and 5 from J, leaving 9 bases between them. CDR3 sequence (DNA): TGTGCCAGCAGCGTAGAGGGTACCGATAATTCACCCCTCCACTTT. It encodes CASSVEGTDNSPLHF.

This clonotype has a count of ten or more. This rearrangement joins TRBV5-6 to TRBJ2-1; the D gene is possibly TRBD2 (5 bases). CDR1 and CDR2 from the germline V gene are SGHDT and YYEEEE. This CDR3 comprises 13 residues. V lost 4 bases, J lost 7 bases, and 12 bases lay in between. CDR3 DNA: TGTGCCAGCAGCCGTCTCTCGGGGAATGAGCAGTTCTTC. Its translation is CASSRLSGNEQFF.

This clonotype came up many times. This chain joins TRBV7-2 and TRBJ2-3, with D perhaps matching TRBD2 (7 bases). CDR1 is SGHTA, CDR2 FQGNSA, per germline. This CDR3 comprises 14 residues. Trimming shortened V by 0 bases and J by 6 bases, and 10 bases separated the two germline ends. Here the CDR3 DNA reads TGTGCCAGCAGCTTAGCGGGGGGGCGGGATACGCAGTATTTT. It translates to CASSLAGGRDTQYF.

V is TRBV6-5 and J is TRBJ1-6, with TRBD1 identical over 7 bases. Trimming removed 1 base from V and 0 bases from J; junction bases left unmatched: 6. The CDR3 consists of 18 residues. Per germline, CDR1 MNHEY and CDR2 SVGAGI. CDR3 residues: CASSYYPGQSSYNSPLHF. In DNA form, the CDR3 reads TGTGCCAGCAGTTACTATCCGGGACAGAGCTCCTATAATTCACCCCTCCACTTT.

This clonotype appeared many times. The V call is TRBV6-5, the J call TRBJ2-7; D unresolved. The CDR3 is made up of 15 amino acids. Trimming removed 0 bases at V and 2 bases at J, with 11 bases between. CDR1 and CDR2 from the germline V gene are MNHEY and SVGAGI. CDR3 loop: CASSYSLTGPYEQYF. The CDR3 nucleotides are TGTGCCAGCAGTTACTCCCTGACGGGTCCCTACGAGCAGTACTTC.

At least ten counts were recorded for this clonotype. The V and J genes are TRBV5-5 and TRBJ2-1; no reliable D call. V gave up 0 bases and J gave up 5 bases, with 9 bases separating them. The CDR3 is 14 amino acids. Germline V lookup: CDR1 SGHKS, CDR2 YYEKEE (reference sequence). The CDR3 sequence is CASSLGTGNNEQFF. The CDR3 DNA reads TGTGCCAGCAGCTTGGGTACTGGAAACAATGAGCAGTTCTTC.

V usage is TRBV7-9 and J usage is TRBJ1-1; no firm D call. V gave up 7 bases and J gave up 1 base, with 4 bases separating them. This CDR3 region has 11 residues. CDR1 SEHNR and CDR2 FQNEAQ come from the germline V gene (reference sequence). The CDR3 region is CASTENTEAFF. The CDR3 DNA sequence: TGTGCCAGCACCGAGAACACTGAAGCTTTCTTT.

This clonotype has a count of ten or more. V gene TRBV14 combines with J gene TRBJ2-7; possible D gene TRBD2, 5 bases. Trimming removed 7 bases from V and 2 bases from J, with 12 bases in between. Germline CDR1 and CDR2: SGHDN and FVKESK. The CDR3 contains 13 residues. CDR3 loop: CASTSLLAYEQYV. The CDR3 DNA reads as TGTGCCAGCACCAGCCTACTAGCCTACGAGCAGTACGTC.

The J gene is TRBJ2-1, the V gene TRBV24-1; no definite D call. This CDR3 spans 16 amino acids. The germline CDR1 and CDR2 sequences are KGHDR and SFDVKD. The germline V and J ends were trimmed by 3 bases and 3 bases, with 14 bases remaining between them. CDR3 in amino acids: CATSDHPDLGYNEQFF. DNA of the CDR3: TGTGCCACCAGTGATCATCCTGACCTAGGCTACAATGAGCAGTTCTTC.

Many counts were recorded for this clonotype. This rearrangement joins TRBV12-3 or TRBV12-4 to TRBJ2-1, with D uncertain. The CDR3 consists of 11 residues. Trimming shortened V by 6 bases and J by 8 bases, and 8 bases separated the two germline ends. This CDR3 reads CASSPFDEQFF. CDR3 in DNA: TGTGCCAGCAGCCCGTTTGATGAGCAGTTCTTC.

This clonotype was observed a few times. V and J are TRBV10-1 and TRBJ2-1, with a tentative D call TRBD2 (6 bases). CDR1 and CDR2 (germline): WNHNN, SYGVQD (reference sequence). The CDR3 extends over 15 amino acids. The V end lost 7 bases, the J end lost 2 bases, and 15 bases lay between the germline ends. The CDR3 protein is CASKVRAGAYNEQFF. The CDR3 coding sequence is TGCGCCAGCAAGGTTCGAGCGGGCGCCTACAATGAGCAGTTCTTC.

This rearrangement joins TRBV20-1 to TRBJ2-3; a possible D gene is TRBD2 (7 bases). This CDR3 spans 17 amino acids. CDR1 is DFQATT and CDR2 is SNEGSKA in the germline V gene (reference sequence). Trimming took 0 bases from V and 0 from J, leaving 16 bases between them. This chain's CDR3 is CSARDWWGRGSTDTQYF. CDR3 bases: TGCAGTGCTAGAGATTGGTGGGGGCGGGGGAGCACAGATACGCAGTATTTT.

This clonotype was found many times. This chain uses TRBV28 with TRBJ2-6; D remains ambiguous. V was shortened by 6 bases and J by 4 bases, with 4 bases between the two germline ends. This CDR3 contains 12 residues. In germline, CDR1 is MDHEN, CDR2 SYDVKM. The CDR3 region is CASRGGANVLTF. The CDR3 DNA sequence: TGTGCCAGCAGGGGGGGGGCCAACGTCCTGACTTTC.

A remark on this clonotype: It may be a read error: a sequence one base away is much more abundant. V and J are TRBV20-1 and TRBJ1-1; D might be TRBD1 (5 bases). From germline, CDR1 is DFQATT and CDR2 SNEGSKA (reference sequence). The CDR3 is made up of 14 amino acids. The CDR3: CSANPRALNTEVFF. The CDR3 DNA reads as TGCAGTGCCAACCCCAGGGCATTGAACACTGAAGTTTTCTTT.

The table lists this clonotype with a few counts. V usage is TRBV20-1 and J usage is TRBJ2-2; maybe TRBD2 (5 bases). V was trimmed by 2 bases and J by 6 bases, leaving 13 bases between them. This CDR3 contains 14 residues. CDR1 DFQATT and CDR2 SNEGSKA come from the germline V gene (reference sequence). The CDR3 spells CSARPNERAGELFF. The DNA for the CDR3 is TGCAGTGCTAGACCGAATGAGAGGGCCGGGGAGCTGTTTTTT.

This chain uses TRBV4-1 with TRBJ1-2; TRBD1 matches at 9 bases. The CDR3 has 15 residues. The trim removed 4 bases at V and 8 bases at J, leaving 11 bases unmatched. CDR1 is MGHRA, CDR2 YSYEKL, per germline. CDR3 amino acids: CASSLAPGQGWGYTF. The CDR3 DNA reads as TGCGCCAGCAGCCTAGCCCCGGGACAGGGATGGGGCTACACCTTC.

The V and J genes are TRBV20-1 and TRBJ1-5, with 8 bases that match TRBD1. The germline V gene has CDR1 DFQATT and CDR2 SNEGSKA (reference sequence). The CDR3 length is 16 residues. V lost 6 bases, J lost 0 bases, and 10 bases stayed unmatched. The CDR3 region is CSAASGGTHSNQPQHF. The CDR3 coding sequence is TGCAGTGCCGCGTCAGGGGGCACACATAGCAATCAGCCCCAGCATTTT.

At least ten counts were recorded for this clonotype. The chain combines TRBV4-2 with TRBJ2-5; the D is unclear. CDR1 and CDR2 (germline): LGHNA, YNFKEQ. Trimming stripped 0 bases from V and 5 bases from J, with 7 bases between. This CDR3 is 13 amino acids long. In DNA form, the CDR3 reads TGTGCCAGCAGCCAAGATGGGATGGAGACCCAGTACTTC. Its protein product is CASSQDGMETQYF.

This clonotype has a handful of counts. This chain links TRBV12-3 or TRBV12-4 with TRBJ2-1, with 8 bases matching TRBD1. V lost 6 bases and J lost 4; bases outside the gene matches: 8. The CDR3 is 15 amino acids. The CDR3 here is CASSSRQGWYNEQFF. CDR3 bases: TGTGCCAGCAGCTCTAGACAGGGGTGGTACAATGAGCAGTTCTTC.

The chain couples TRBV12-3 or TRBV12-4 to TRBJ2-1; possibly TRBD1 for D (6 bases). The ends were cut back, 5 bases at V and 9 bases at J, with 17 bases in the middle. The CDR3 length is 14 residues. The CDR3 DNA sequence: TGTGCCAGCAGTGGTTACAGGGAGTGGGGTGAGCAGTTCTTC. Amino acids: CASSGYREWGEQFF.

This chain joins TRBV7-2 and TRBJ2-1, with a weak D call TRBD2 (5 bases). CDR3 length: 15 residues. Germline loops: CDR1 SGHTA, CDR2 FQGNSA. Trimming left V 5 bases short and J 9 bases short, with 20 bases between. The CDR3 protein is CASSIHGLGDSEQFF. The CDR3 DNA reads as TGTGCCAGCAGCATCCATGGACTCGGGGATTCTGAGCAGTTCTTC.

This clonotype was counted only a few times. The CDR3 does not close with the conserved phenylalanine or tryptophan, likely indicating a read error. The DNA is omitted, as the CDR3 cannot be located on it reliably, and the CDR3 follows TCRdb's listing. This CDR3 is CASRKDDPL. The chain couples TRBV5-1 to TRBJ2-7. The CDR3 contains 9 residues when both ends are counted. Per the germline V gene, CDR1 is SGHRS and CDR2 is YFSETQ.

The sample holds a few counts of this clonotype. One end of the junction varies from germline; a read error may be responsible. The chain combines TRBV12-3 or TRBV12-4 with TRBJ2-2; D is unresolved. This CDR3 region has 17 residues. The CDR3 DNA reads TGTACCAGCAGCTCCCCATCCTGGGGTGCGAACACCGGGGAGCTGTTTTTT. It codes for CTSSSPSWGANTGELFF.

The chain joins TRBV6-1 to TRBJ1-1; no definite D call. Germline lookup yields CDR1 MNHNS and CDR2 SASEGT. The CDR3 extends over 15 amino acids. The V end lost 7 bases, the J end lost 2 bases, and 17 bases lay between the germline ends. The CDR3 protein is CASTQPEVPNTEAFF. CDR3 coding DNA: TGTGCCAGCACCCAACCGGAGGTACCTAACACTGAAGCTTTCTTT.